Given below is one TCR beta chain in context. Survey-level immunoSEQ sequencing profiled the TCR beta repertoire. The repertoire was sequenced with immunoSEQ multiplex PCR; TCRdb's copy has only in-frame clones and lacks some. The sample includes approximately 70,000 clones, about 94% of them seen just once. Sequencing was performed on PBMCs. This receptor was obtained from a man aged 40-49 years with rheumatoid arthritis.

In nucleotides, the CDR3 is TGTGCCAGCAGCGTATCCGGGAGCTCCTACAATGAGCAGTTCTTC. Protein sequence: CASSVSGSSYNEQFF. V usage is TRBV9 and J usage is TRBJ2-1; D is possibly TRBD2 (6 bases). The germline CDR1 and CDR2 sequences are SGDLS and YYNGEE. The V gene lost 1 base and the J gene lost 0 bases, with 8 bases spanning the gap. The CDR3 runs 15 residues. Filled out from reference TRBV9 and TRBJ2-1, the complete variable domain reads DSGVTQTPKHLITATGQRVTLRCSPRSGDLSVYWYQQSLDQGLQFLIQYYNGEERAKGNILERFSAQQFPDLHSELNLSSLELGDSALYFCASSVSGSSYNEQFFGPGTRLTVL.